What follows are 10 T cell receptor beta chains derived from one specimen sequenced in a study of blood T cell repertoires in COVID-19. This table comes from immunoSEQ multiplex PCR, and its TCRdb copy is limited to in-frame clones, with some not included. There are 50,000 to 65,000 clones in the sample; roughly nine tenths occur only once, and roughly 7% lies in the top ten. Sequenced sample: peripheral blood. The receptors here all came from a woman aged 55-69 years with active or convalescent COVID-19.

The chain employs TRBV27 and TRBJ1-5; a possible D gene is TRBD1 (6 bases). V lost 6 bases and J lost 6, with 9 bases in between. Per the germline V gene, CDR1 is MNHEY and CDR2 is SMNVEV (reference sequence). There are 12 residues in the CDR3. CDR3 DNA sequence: TGTGCCAGCAGCCAGGGGACTCAGCCCCAGCATTTT. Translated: CASSQGTQPQHF.

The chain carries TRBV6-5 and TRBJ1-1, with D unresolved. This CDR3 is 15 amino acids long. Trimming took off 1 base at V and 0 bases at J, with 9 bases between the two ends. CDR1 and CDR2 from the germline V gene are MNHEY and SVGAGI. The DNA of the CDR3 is TGTGCCAGCAGTTACTTGGCGGTCATGAACACTGAAGCTTTCTTT. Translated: CASSYLAVMNTEAFF.

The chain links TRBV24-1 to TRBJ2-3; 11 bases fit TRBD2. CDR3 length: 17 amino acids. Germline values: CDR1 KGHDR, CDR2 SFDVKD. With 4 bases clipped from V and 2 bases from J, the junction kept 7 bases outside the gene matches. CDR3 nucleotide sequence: TGTGCCACCAGTGACCCGAGACTAGCGGGACTCACAGATACGCAGTATTTT. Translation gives CATSDPRLAGLTDTQYF.

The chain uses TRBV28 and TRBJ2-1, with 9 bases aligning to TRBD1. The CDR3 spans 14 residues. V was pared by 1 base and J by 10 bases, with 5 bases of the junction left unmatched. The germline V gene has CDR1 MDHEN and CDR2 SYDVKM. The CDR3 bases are TGTGCCAGCAGTTTATTACAGGGGGCCAGGGAGCAGTTCTTC. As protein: CASSLLQGAREQFF.

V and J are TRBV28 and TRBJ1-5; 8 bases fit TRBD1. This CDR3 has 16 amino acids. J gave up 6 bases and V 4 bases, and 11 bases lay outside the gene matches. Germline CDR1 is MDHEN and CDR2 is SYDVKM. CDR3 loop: CASSYRGVSVGQPQHF. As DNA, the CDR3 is TGTGCCAGCAGTTACAGGGGGGTGTCTGTCGGTCAGCCCCAGCATTTT. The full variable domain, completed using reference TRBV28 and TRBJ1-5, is DVKVTQSSRYLVKRTGEKVFLECVQDMDHENMFWYRQDPGLGLRLIYFSYDVKMKEKGDIPEGYSVSREKKERFSLILESASTNQTSMYLCASSYRGVSVGQPQHFGDGTRLSIL.

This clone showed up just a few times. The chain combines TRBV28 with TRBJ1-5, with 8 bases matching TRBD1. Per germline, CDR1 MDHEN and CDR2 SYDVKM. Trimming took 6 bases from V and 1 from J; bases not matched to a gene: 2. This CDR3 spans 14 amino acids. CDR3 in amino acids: CASRQGGSNQPQHF. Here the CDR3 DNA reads TGTGCCAGCAGACAGGGGGGAAGCAATCAGCCCCAGCATTTT.

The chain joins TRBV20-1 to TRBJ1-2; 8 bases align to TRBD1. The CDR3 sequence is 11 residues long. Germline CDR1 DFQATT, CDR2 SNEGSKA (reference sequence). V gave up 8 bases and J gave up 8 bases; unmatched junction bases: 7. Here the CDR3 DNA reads TGCAGTACAGGGGGACTTGGCGGCTACACCTTC. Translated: CSTGGLGGYTF.

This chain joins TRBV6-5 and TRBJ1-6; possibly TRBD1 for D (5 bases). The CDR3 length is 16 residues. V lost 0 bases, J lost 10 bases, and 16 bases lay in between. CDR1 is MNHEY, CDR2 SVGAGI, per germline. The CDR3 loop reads CASSYSYGAGGSPLHF. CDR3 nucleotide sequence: TGTGCCAGCAGTTACTCCTACGGGGCGGGAGGATCACCCCTCCACTTT.

The CDR3 is CAWRRQGSDQPQHF. In DNA, the CDR3 is TGTGCCTGGAGACGGCAGGGGAGTGATCAGCCCCAGCATTTT. This sequence joins TRBV30 and TRBJ1-5; TRBD1 might be the D (6 bases). The CDR3 has 14 amino acids. V lost 3 bases and J 5 bases, leaving 14 bases between the germline ends. The germline V gene encodes CDR1 GTSNPN and CDR2 SVGIG (reference sequence).

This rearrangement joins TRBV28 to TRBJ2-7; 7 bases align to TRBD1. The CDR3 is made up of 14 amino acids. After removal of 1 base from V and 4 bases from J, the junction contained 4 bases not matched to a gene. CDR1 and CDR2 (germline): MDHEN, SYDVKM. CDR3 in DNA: TGTGCCAGCAGTTTATACAGGGGTAGGTACGAGCAGTACTTC. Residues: CASSLYRGRYEQYF.